This T cell receptor beta chain was identified during a study of cytomegalovirus exposure and HLA in healthy donors. Study overall: Earlier work reported 117 million unique TCR beta sequences from about 190 million T cells.

On this clone itself: The target antigen is unknown.

With 60 Vbeta and 13 Jbeta primers, the PCR was carried out. Sequencing used immunoSEQ multiplex PCR; TCRdb keeps in-frame clones, though not all of them. The sample carries approximately 210,000 clones, under 85% recorded once. CDR1 and CDR2 (germline): GTSNPN, SVGIG (reference sequence). CDR3 size: 13 residues. V dropped 0 bases and J dropped 5; count of bases not matched to a gene: 3. General study results and limits: Using a false discovery rate of 0.05, a later analysis showed that 16,951 TCR beta sequences were associated with HLA alleles. Using the classifier, cytomegalovirus status was reportedly diagnosed with high specificity and sensitivity.

The specimen was PBMCs. This receptor was taken from a woman in her forties or fifties in good health and CMV-seropositive. The chain couples TRBV30 to TRBJ2-5; 7 nucleotides match TRBD1. The DNA for the CDR3 is TGTGCCTGGAGTGTACAGGGGAAGGAGACCCAGTACTTC. It specifies CAWSVQGKETQYF.